These 9 T cell receptor beta chains were all obtained from the same sample, sequenced in a study of technical replicates of blood from several donors (TCRdb year 2017). The library relied on the immunoSEQ multiplex PCR assay. The table comes from immuneACCESS by way of TCRdb, which keeps in-frame sequences with V and J called. Part of the clones is missing from these tables; in studies checked, under half for an unresolved V gene and the rest for unknown reasons. Within this sample are some 60,000 clones, with approximately 94% of them counted one time only. The top ten clones comprise over 2.5% of the sample. Sequenced: PBMCs. These receptors were taken from a human donor in good health. Some clones in this sample may be carry-over from other donors' samples.

The chain recombines TRBV9 with TRBJ2-3; D possibly corresponds to TRBD2 (6 bases). This CDR3 is built from 13 residues. Germline-derived CDR1 and CDR2 are SGDLS and YYNGEE. The V gene lost 1 base and the J gene lost 6 bases, with 9 bases spanning the gap. The CDR3 loop reads CASSVKSGDTQYF. The CDR3 region has the DNA TGTGCCAGCAGCGTAAAAAGCGGGGATACGCAGTATTTT.

The genes are TRBV6-1 and TRBJ2-7; TRBD2 matches 12 bases. CDR1 and CDR2 (germline): MNHNS, SASEGT. The CDR3 has 12 residues. The J segment lost 3 bases and the V segment lost 10 bases, leaving 1 base of the junction unmatched. CDR3 DNA sequence: TGTGCCACACTAGCGGGAGGCTACGAGCAGTACTTC. The encoded protein is CATLAGGYEQYF.

This chain uses TRBV11-2 with TRBJ2-3; 9 bases line up with TRBD2. The CDR3 is 17 amino acids. The germline V gene encodes CDR1 SGHAT and CDR2 FQNNGV. V gave up 2 bases and J gave up 2 bases; unmatched junction bases: 8. In DNA form, the CDR3 reads TGTGCCAGCAGCTTATCGTTAGCGGGGGCCAACACAGATACGCAGTATTTT. Translated: CASSLSLAGANTDTQYF.

The chain carries TRBV5-6 and TRBJ2-3, with 9 positions matching TRBD1. Germline CDR1 and CDR2: SGHDT and YYEEEE. The CDR3 totals 15 residues. V lost 2 bases and J lost 7; bases outside the gene matches: 8. Here the CDR3 reads CASSFGDRVLYTQYF. CDR3 DNA: TGTGCCAGCAGCTTTGGGGACAGGGTCCTTTATACGCAGTATTTT.

The chain combines TRBV29-1 with TRBJ1-1, with TRBD1 matching 8 bases. The CDR3 totals 15 residues. Germline values: CDR1 SQVTM, CDR2 ANQGSEA. Trimming cost V 7 bases and J 5 bases; bases outside gene matches: 15. The CDR3 is CSARGQGGSLTEAFF. DNA for the CDR3: TGCAGCGCAAGAGGACAGGGAGGGAGTTTGACTGAAGCTTTCTTT.

The gene calls are TRBV4-1 and TRBJ2-7; 8 positions agree with TRBD2. Germline lookup yields CDR1 MGHRA and CDR2 YSYEKL. The CDR3 length is 15 residues. J lost 0 bases, V lost 3 bases, and 4 bases had no gene match. The DNA for the CDR3 is TGCGCCAGCAGCCATAAACTAGCGGACTCCTACGAGCAGTACTTC. This codes for CASSHKLADSYEQYF.

In DNA, the CDR3 is TGTGCCACGGGAACGGATAACTATGGCTACACCTTC. It is translated as CATGTDNYGYTF. The genes are TRBV2 and TRBJ1-2, with D unresolved. Germline V lookup: CDR1 SNHLY, CDR2 FYNNEI. The CDR3 spans 12 residues. V was cut by 10 bases and J by 1 base, with 10 bases left in between.

In this sample, this clone turned up once. The genes are TRBV7-6 and TRBJ2-7; no definite D call. In germline, CDR1 is SGHVS, CDR2 FNYEAQ. V lost 2 bases and J 0 bases, leaving 5 bases between the germline ends. The CDR3 contains 13 residues. CDR3 coding DNA: TGTGCCAGCAGCTTAACGAGCTCCTACGAGCAGTACTTC. This sequence encodes CASSLTSSYEQYF.

This chain links TRBV5-8 with TRBJ1-5; 10 nucleotides align to TRBD1. The CDR3 is made up of 18 amino acids. With 4 bases clipped from V and 0 bases from J, the junction kept 10 bases outside the gene matches. Germline lookup yields CDR1 SGHTS and CDR2 YDEGEE. The chain's CDR3 is CASSDPGQGYLSNQPQHF. CDR3 in DNA: TGTGCCAGCAGCGACCCGGGACAGGGGTATCTTAGCAATCAGCCCCAGCATTTT.